One sample yielded the 21 T cell receptor beta chains listed below, sequenced in a study of T cells in Graves' hyperthyroidism and ophthalmopathy. TCR beta CDR3 regions were amplified from RNA. First-round RT-PCR with HTBI primers amplified the TCR CDR3 region. Each CDR3 protein gets one entry after TCRdb re-called the multiplex PCR reads with MiXCR. The table includes hundreds of thousands of distinct CDR3 sequences, 45% detected once. The sequencing sample was made of peripheral blood or thyroid tissue (not recorded which). Receptors were obtained from an adult man with Graves' disease, either hyperthyroidism or ophthalmopathy (not recorded which).

This clonotype was observed many times. The V call is TRBV2, the J call TRBJ2-7; no reliable D call. This CDR3 contains 12 residues. In germline, CDR1 is SNHLY, CDR2 FYNNEI. V dropped 3 bases and J dropped 0 bases, with 3 bases sitting between them. The CDR3 DNA reads TGTGCCAGCAGTGACGGCTCCTACGAGCAGTACTTC. It translates to CASSDGSYEQYF. The variable domain in full, completed from reference TRBV2 and TRBJ2-7, reads EPEVTQTPSHQVTQMGQEVILRCVPISNHLYFYWYRQILGQKVEFLVSFYNNEISEKSEIFDDQFSVERPDGSNFTLKIRSTKLEDSAMYFCASSDGSYEQYFGPGTRLTVT.

The rearrangement links TRBV10-3 to TRBJ1-6; no firm D call. The germline gives CDR1 ENHRY, CDR2 SYGVKD. The CDR3 runs 13 residues. The V gene lost 3 bases and the J gene lost 9 bases, with 9 bases spanning the gap. CDR3 DNA sequence: TGTGCCATCAGTGACTTAGTTTCTTCACCCCTCCACTTT. Amino acids: CAISDLVSSPLHF.

The chain employs TRBV24-1 and TRBJ1-2, with TRBD1 as a possible D gene (5 bases). Germline V lookup: CDR1 KGHDR, CDR2 SFDVKD. V was trimmed by 4 bases and J by 6 bases, leaving 17 bases between them. This CDR3 is 15 amino acids long. The CDR3 bases are TGTGCCACCAGTGACCCACGACCACAGGATGATGGCTACACCTTC. Residues: CATSDPRPQDDGYTF.

This clonotype was found a few times. The rearrangement joins TRBV9 to TRBJ1-1; D not certain. This CDR3 contains 13 residues. Trimming shortened V by 4 bases and J by 1 base, and 8 bases separated the two germline ends. From germline, CDR1 is SGDLS and CDR2 YYNGEE. DNA for the CDR3: TGTGCCAGCAGCCAGCCAGGGAACACTGAAGCTTTCTTT. Translating gives CASSQPGNTEAFF.

The chain employs TRBV9 and TRBJ2-2, with 9 bases lining up with TRBD1. V lost 2 bases, J lost 4 bases, and 6 bases stayed unmatched. The CDR3 runs 16 residues. Germline CDR1 and CDR2: SGDLS and YYNGEE. This CDR3 is CASSVGTGRFTGELFF. Here the CDR3 DNA reads TGTGCCAGCAGCGTCGGGACAGGGCGCTTCACCGGGGAGCTGTTTTTT.

The V and J genes are TRBV7-9 and TRBJ1-3; no definite D call. This CDR3 is 15 amino acids long. Germline V gene lookup returns CDR1 SEHNR and CDR2 FQNEAQ (reference sequence). V was shortened by 5 bases and J by 0 bases, with 11 bases between the two germline ends. CDR3 in amino acids: CASSTTAVSGNTIYF. CDR3 sequence (DNA): TGTGCCAGCAGCACCACGGCCGTCTCTGGAAACACCATATATTTT.

This clonotype occurred a few times. The gene calls are TRBV20-1 and TRBJ2-7; D may match TRBD1 or TRBD2 (6 bases each). CDR3 size: 16 residues. Germline CDR1 is DFQATT and CDR2 is SNEGSKA (reference sequence). The V and J ends lost 0 bases and 1 base respectively, with 16 bases between them. The CDR3 spells CSARDGGGIDSYEQYF. The CDR3 nucleotides read TGCAGTGCTAGAGATGGAGGGGGGATTGATTCCTACGAGCAGTACTTC.

The rearrangement links TRBV7-9 to TRBJ2-7, with D possibly TRBD2 on 6 matching bases. Per the germline V gene, CDR1 is SEHNR and CDR2 is FQNEAQ (reference sequence). The CDR3 consists of 14 residues. V was clipped by 5 bases and J by 5 bases, with 16 bases between them. Here the CDR3 reads CASSRRDFLDEQYF. As DNA, the CDR3 is TGTGCCAGCAGCCGCCGGGACTTTCTCGACGAGCAGTACTTC.

The chain carries TRBV9 and TRBJ2-6, with TRBD1 identical over 10 bases. The CDR3 consists of 16 residues. Unmatched junction bases numbered 2, after V lost 5 bases and J lost 0 bases. Germline assignment: CDR1 SGDLS and CDR2 YYNGEE. This chain's CDR3 is CASRTGGRSGANVLTF. In DNA form, the CDR3 reads TGTGCCAGCAGGACAGGGGGCCGCTCTGGGGCCAACGTCCTGACTTTC.

The chain carries TRBV12-5 and TRBJ1-5; 10 nucleotides agree with TRBD1. CDR3 length: 22 amino acids. V was clipped by 0 bases and J by 0 bases; unmatched bases: 17. The germline CDR1 and CDR2 sequences are LGHNT and FRNRAP. This CDR3 reads CASGLVHAGTGVVGNSNQPQHF. The CDR3 coding sequence is TGTGCTAGTGGTTTGGTACACGCCGGGACAGGGGTAGTAGGGAATAGCAATCAGCCCCAGCATTTT.

The chain joins TRBV5-1 to TRBJ1-6, with D perhaps matching TRBD1 (5 bases). The CDR3 has 16 residues. V lost 0 bases and J lost 8, with 15 bases in between. Germline V gene data show CDR1 as SGHRS and CDR2 as YFSETQ. CDR3 loop: CASSLARRGGDSPLHF. In nucleotides, the CDR3 is TGCGCCAGCAGCTTGGCTAGGAGGGGCGGGGATTCACCCCTCCACTTT.

This clonotype was seen more than once but under ten times. The CDR3 DNA is TGTGCCAGTAGTATTCATCTAGACTATGGCTACACCTTC. This gives the protein CASSIHLDYGYTF. The chain has TRBV19 and TRBJ1-2; D gene ambiguous. The germline CDR1 and CDR2 sequences are LNHDA and SQIVND (reference sequence). The CDR3 loop spans 13 amino acids. Trimming removed 3 bases at V and 3 bases at J, with 8 bases between.

The V gene is TRBV6-1, the J gene TRBJ1-1; a possible D gene is TRBD1 (6 bases). V was clipped by 8 bases and J by 7 bases, with 17 bases between them. The length of the CDR3 is 13 residues. The germline gives CDR1 MNHNS, CDR2 SASEGT. CDR3 coding DNA: TGTGCCAGCGGCTCGCCCCGGGACAATGAAGCTTTCTTT. Translated, it gives CASGSPRDNEAFF.

This clonotype was recorded a few times. The junction does not match germline at one end; this may be a read error. The J gene is TRBJ2-2, the V gene TRBV7-9; D is possibly TRBD1 or TRBD2 (5 bases each). Germline V lookup: CDR1 SEHNR, CDR2 FQNEAQ (reference sequence). The CDR3 is 10 residues long. The CDR3 region has the DNA TGTGCCAGCAGTTTTGGGGGGCTGTTTTTT. This encodes CASSFGGLFF.

For the CDR3, the DNA is TGTGCCAGCAGTTATTGGGAGGACATGAACACTGAAGCTTTCTTT. Amino acid sequence: CASSYWEDMNTEAFF. The rearrangement links TRBV6-6 to TRBJ1-1; the D gene is possibly TRBD1 (5 bases). Trimming left V 3 bases short and J 0 bases short, with 11 bases between. The length of the CDR3 is 15 residues. Germline CDR1 reads MNHNY; CDR2 reads SVGAGI (reference sequence).

This clonotype was detected many times. This sequence joins TRBV24-1 and TRBJ2-5; D may match TRBD1 or TRBD2 (5 bases each). V lost 6 bases to trimming and J lost 5 bases, with 12 bases between them. Germline CDR1 KGHDR, CDR2 SFDVKD. The CDR3 covers 13 residues. CDR3 region: CATSKRGVETQYF. For the CDR3, the DNA is TGTGCCACCAGTAAACGGGGCGTGGAGACCCAGTACTTC.

This clonotype was recorded many times. The chain has TRBV7-2 and TRBJ1-2; no clear D. The CDR3 is 14 amino acids. Per the germline V gene, CDR1 is SGHTA and CDR2 is FQGNSA. Trimming stripped 7 bases from V and 3 bases from J, with 15 bases between. The CDR3 protein is CASNTMGRDYGYTF. In nucleotides, the CDR3 is TGTGCCAGCAACACCATGGGCAGAGACTATGGCTACACCTTC.

The V and J genes are TRBV10-3 and TRBJ1-2; TRBD1 matches at 8 bases. The CDR3 has 14 amino acids. With 6 bases clipped from V and 7 bases from J, the junction kept 10 bases outside the gene matches. Germline-derived CDR1 and CDR2 are ENHRY and SYGVKD. This CDR3 is CAIRGVGQGSGYTF. DNA of the CDR3: TGTGCCATCAGGGGGGTTGGACAGGGCAGTGGCTACACCTTC.

The V gene is TRBV6-5, the J gene TRBJ1-1; D is undetermined. The CDR3 extends over 13 amino acids. V was trimmed by 2 bases and J by 5 bases, leaving 9 bases between them. Germline loops: CDR1 MNHEY, CDR2 SVGAGI. CDR3 in amino acids: CASSYVGETEAFF. The CDR3 nucleotides read TGTGCCAGCAGTTACGTCGGGGAAACTGAAGCTTTCTTT.

In DNA, the CDR3 is TGTGCCAGCAGCACAACAGGGGGCAGGGAAGCTTTCTTT. Its protein product is CASSTTGGREAFF. This chain connects TRBV6-5 to TRBJ1-1; 9 nucleotides line up with TRBD1. Germline CDR1 MNHEY, CDR2 SVGAGI. The CDR3 covers 13 residues. J was trimmed by 8 bases and V by 6 bases; bases with no gene match: 7.

A few counts support this clonotype. The genes are TRBV7-2 and TRBJ2-7; either TRBD1 or TRBD2 may fit D (5 bases each). There are 15 residues in the CDR3. Germline V gene sequence: CDR1 SGHTA, CDR2 FQGNSA. Trimming took off 5 bases at V and 6 bases at J, with 20 bases between the two ends. CDR3 nucleotide sequence: TGTGCCAGCAGCCCCTCGGGGCAACCTTACGCCGAGCAGTACTTC. Amino acids: CASSPSGQPYAEQYF.